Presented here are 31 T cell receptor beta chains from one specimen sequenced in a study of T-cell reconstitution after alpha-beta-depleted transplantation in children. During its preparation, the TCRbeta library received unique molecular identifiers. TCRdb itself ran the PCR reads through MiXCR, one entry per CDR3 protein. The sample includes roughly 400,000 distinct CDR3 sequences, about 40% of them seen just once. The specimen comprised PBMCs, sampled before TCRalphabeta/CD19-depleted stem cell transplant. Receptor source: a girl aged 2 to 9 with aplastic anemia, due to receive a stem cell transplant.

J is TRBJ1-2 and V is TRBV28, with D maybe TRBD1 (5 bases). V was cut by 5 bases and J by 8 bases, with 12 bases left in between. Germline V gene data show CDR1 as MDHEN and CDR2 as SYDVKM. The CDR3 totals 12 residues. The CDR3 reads CASSTRVAGYTF. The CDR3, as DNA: TGTGCCAGCAGTACCAGGGTGGCCGGCTACACCTTC.

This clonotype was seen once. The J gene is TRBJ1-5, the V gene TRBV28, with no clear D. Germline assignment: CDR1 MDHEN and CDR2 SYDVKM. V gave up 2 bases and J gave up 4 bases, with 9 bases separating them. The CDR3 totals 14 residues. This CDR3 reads CASSLGEANQPQHF. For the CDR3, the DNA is TGTGCCAGCAGTTTAGGAGAAGCAAATCAGCCCCAGCATTTT.

Written as DNA, the CDR3 is TGCAGTGCTAGAGAGGAGCGGGAGATCGACGAGCAGTACTTC. It encodes CSAREEREIDEQYF. The chain employs TRBV20-1 and TRBJ2-7, with 8 bases identical to TRBD2. The CDR3 has 14 residues. V shed 0 bases and J 5 bases; nucleotides not matched to a gene: 6. Germline values: CDR1 DFQATT, CDR2 SNEGSKA (reference sequence).

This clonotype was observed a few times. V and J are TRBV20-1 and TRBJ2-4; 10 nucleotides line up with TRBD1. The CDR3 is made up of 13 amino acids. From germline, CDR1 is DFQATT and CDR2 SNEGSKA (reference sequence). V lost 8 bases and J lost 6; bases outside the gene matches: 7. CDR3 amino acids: CSTKGTGANIQYF. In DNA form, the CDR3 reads TGCAGTACCAAGGGGACAGGGGCAAACATTCAGTACTTC.

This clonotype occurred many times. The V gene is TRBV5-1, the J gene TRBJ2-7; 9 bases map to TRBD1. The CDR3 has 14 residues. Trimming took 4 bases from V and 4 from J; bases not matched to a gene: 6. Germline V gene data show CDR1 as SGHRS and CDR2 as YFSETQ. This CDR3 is CASSPVTGGYEQYF. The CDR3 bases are TGCGCCAGCAGCCCCGTGACAGGGGGGTACGAGCAGTACTTC.

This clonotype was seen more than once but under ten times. The CDR3 sequence: CSARAQAHEQYF. CDR3 sequence (DNA): TGCAGTGCTAGAGCGCAGGCCCACGAGCAGTACTTC. The V gene is TRBV20-1, the J gene TRBJ2-7; no definite D call. The germline gives CDR1 DFQATT, CDR2 SNEGSKA (reference sequence). Trimming cost V 1 base and J 5 bases, with 9 bases left between them. The CDR3 spans 12 residues.

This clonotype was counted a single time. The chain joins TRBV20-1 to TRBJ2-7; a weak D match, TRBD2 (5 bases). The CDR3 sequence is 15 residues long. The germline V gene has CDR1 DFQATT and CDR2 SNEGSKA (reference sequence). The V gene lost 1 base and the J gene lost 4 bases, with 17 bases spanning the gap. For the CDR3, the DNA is TGCAGTGCTAGAGGGATGAGAGGGCGCACGTACGAGCAGTACTTC. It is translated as CSARGMRGRTYEQYF.

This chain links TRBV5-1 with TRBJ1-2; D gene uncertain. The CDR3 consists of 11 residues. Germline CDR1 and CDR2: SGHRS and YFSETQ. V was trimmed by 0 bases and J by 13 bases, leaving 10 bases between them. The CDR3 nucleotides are TGCGCCAGCAGCTTGGGTTCCATTTCCACCTTC. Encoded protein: CASSLGSISTF.

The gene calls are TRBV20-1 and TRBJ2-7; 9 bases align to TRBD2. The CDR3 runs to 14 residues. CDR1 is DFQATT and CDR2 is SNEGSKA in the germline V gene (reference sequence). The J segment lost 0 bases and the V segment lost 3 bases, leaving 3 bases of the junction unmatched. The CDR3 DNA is TGCAGTGCTAGTGCTAGCGGGGCCTCCTACGAGCAGTACTTC. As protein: CSASASGASYEQYF.

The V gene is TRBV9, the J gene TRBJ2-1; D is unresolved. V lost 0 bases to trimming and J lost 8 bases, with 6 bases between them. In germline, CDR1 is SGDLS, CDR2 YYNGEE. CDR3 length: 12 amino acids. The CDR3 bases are TGTGCCAGCAGCGTAGTTCGGGATGAGCAGTTCTTC. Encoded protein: CASSVVRDEQFF.

The CDR3 protein is CASSQAGTSYNEQFF. The CDR3 DNA reads as TGCGCCAGCAGTCAGGCGGGCACTTCCTACAATGAGCAGTTCTTC. The chain joins TRBV5-1 to TRBJ2-1; a possible D gene is TRBD2 (5 bases). Germline CDR1 SGHRS, CDR2 YFSETQ. CDR3 size: 15 residues. The V gene lost 5 bases and the J gene lost 1 base, with 13 bases spanning the gap.

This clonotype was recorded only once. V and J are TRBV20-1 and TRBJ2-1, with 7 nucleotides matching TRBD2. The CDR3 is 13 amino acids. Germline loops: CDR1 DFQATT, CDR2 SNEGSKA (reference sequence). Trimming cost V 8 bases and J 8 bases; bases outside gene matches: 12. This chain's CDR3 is CSPPTSMDDEQFF. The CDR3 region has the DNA TGCAGTCCTCCGACTAGCATGGATGATGAGCAGTTCTTC.

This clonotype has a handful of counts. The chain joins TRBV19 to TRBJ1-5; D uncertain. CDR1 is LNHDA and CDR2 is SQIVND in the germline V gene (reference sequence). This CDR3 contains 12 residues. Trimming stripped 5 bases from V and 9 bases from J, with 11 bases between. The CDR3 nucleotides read TGTGCCAGTAGTGTGACCGCAGGGCCCCAGCATTTT. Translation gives CASSVTAGPQHF.

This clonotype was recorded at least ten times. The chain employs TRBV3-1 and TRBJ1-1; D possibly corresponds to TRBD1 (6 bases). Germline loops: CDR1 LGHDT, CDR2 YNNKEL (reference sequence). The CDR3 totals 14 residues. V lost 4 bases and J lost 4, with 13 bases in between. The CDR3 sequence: CASSLEGGGTEAFF. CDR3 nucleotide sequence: TGTGCCAGCAGCCTCGAGGGGGGAGGCACTGAAGCTTTCTTT.

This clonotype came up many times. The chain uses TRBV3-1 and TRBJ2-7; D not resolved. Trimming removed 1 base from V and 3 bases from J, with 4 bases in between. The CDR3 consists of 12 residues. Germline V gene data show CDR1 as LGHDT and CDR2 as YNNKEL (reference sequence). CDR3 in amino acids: CASSQVIYEQYF. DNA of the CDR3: TGTGCCAGCAGCCAAGTGATCTACGAGCAGTACTTC.

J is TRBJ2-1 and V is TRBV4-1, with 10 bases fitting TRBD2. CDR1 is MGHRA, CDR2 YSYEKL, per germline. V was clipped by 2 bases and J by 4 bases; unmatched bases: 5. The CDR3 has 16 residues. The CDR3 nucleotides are TGCGCCAGCAGCCAACCCATAGCGGGGGGTTACAATGAGCAGTTCTTC. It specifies CASSQPIAGGYNEQFF.

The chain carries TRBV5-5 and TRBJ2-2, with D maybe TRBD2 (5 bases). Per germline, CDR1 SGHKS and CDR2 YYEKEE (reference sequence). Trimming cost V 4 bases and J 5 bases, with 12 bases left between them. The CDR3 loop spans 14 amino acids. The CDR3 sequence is CASSTKGGTGELFF. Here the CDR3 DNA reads TGTGCCAGCAGCACCAAGGGCGGGACCGGGGAGCTGTTTTTT.

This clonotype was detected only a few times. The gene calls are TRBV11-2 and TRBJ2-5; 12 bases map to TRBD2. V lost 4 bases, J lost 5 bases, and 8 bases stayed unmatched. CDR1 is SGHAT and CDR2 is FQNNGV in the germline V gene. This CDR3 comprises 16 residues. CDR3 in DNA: TGTGCCAGCAGCTCGACTAGCGGGAGTCGGAAGGAGACCCAGTACTTC. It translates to CASSSTSGSRKETQYF.

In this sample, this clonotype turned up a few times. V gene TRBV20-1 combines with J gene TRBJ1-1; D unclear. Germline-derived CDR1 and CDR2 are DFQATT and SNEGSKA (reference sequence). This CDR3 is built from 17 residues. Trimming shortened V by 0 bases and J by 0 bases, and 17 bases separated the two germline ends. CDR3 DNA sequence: TGCAGTGCTAGAGATAATAGTTTTGCACAGCTGAACACTGAAGCTTTCTTT. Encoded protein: CSARDNSFAQLNTEAFF.

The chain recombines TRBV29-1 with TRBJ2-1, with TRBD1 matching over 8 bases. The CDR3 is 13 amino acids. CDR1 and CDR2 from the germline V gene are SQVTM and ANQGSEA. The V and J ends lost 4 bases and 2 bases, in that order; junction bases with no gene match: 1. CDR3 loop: CSVVDRAYNEQFF. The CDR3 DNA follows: TGCAGCGTTGTGGACAGGGCCTACAATGAGCAGTTCTTC.

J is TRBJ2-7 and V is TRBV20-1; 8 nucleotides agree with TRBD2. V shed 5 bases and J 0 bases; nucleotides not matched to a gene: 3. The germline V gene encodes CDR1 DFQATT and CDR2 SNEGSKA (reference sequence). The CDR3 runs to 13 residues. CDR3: CSARREASYEQYF. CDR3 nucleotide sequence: TGCAGTGCTCGGCGGGAGGCCTCCTACGAGCAGTACTTC.

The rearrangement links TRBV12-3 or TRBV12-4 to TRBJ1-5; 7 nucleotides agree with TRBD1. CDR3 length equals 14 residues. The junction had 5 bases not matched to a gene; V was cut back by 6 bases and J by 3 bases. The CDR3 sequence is CASRRQGINQPQHF. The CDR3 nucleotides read TGTGCCAGCAGGCGACAGGGCATCAATCAGCCCCAGCATTTT.

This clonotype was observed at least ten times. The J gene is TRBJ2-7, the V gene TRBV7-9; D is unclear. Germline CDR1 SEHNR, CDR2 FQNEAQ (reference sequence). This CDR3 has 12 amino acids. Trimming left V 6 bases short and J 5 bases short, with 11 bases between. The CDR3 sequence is CASSFSRDEQYF. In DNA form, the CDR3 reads TGTGCCAGCAGTTTCTCCCGGGACGAGCAGTACTTC.

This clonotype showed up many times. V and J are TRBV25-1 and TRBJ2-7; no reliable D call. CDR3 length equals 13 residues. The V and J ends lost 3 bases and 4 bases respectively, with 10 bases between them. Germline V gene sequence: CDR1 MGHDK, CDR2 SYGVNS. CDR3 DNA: TGTGCCAGCAGTGACCTCGCGGAGTACGAGCAGTACTTC. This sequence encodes CASSDLAEYEQYF.

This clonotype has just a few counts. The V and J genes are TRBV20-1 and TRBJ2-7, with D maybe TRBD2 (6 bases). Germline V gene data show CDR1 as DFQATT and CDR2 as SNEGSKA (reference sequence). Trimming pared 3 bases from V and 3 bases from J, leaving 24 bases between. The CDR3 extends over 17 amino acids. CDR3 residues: CSARSSGGARVSYEQYF. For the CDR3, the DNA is TGCAGTGCTAGGTCCTCCGGAGGGGCCAGGGTGAGCTACGAGCAGTACTTC.

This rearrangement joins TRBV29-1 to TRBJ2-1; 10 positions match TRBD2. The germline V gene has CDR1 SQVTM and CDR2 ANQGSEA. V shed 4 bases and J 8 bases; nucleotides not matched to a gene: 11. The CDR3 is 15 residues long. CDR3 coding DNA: TGCAGCGTTGGCCCCCCTAGCGGGAGTAGTTATGAGCAGTTCTTC. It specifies CSVGPPSGSSYEQFF.

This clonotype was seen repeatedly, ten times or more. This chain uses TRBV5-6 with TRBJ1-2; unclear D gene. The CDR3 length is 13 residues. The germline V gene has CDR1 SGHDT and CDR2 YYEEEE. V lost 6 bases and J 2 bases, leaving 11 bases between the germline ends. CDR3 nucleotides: TGTGCCAGCACCTTAGGACGGAACTATGGCTACACCTTC. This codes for CASTLGRNYGYTF.

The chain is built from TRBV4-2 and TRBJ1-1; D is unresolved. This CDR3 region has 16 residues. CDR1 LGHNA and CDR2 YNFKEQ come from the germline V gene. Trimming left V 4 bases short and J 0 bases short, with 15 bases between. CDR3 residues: CASSPRQTAMNTEAFF. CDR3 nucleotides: TGTGCCAGCAGCCCACGACAAACCGCGATGAACACTGAAGCTTTCTTT.

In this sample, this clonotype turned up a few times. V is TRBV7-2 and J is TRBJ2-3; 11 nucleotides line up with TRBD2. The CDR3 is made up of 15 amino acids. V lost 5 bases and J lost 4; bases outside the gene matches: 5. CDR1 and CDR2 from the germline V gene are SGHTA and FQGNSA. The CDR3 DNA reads TGTGCCAGCAGCCCGGGACTAGCGGCACCAGATACGCAGTATTTT. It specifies CASSPGLAAPDTQYF.

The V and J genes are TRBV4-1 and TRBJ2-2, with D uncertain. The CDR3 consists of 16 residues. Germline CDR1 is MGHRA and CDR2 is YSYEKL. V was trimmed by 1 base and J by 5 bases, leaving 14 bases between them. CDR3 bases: TGCGCCAGCAGCCAAGGTCAACGGGCCTTAACCGGGGAGCTGTTTTTT. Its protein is CASSQGQRALTGELFF.

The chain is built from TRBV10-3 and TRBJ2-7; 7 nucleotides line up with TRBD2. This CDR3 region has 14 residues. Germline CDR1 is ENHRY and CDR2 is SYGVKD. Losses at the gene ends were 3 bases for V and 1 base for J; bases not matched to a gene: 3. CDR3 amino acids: CAISEQAGSYEQYF. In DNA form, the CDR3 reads TGTGCCATCAGTGAACAAGCGGGATCCTACGAGCAGTACTTC.